This TCR beta chain is drawn from a study of PD-1 blockade in classical Hodgkin lymphoma. The V gene lost 7 bases and the J gene lost 5 bases, with 14 bases spanning the gap. Germline CDR1 and CDR2: MNHNS and SASEGT. The CDR3 is made up of 13 amino acids. This clone was counted a single time. The time point denotes: newly diagnosed, previously untreated cHL patient sample. Libraries were prepared by immunoSEQ multiplex PCR; TCRdb keeps only in-frame clonotypes and omits some of them. The sample holds about 21,000 clones; approximately 94% are singletons and the top ten take roughly 5.5%. The receptor was derived from a human donor with classical Hodgkin lymphoma. The chain joins TRBV6-1 to TRBJ2-5, with D tentatively TRBD2 (8 bases). Material for sequencing was peripheral blood mononuclear cells (PBMCs). This CDR3 is CASNRGGGETQYF. The CDR3 nucleotides are TGTGCCAGCAACAGGGGCGGGGGGGAGACCCAGTACTTC.